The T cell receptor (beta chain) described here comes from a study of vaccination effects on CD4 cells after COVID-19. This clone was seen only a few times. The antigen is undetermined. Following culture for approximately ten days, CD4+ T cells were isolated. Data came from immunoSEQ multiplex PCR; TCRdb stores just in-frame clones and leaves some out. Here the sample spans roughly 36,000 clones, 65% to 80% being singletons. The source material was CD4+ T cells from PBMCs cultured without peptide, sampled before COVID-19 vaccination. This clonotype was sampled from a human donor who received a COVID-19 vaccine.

The CDR3: CAIARQGYGYTF. The CDR3 nucleotides are TGTGCCATTGCGAGGCAGGGCTATGGCTACACCTTC. V is TRBV28 and J is TRBJ1-2, with TRBD1 as a possible D gene (5 bases). Germline CDR1 MDHEN, CDR2 SYDVKM. CDR3 length: 12 residues. Between the trimmed V and J ends, which lost 10 bases and 4 bases, there was a span of 13 bases.